This entry is about one TCR beta chain. The antigen remains unidentified. Each CDR3 protein is one row after TCRdb ran MiXCR on the 5' RACE reads. The table shows about 190,000 distinct CDR3 sequences, with more than 15% occurring only once. The CDR3 spans 11 residues. Trimming removed 6 bases from V and 7 bases from J, with 6 bases in between. CDR1 and CDR2 (germline): ENHRY, SYGVKD. The data were obtained in a study of identical twins. Study findings and constraints: Sequences that were beta out-of-frame showed weaker excess twin sharing.

The same data also contributed to another study, on T cells expressing NK-cell markers.

The chain has TRBV10-3 and TRBJ1-4; TRBD1 might be the D (6 bases). Sequencing used CD8+ T cells sorted from blood. The receptor was isolated from a woman aged 18 to 35 in good health. CDR3 sequence: CAIRDSEKLFF. The CDR3 region has the DNA TGTGCCATCAGGGACAGTGAAAAACTGTTTTTT.